These 15 T cell receptor beta chains were all obtained from the same sample, sequenced in a study of human T cells and chemical hapten exposure. MiXCR, run by TCRdb on the RACE reads, gives a single entry per CDR3 protein. This repertoire shows some 250,000 distinct CDR3 sequences, around 7.7% found once; its top ten account for more than 0.95%. The time point denotes: pre-sensitization, week 0. Treatment noted: therapeutic diphenylcyclopropenone sensitization with weekly scalp DPC. Sequencing was performed on whole blood, taken in connection with sensitization to the hapten diphenylcyclopropenone (DPC). The receptors stem from a man aged 18-30 years with alopecia areata. Some clones in this sample may be carry-over from other donors' samples.

The chain has TRBV7-2 and TRBJ1-4, with a tentative D call TRBD1 (6 bases). CDR3 size: 16 residues. V lost 5 bases and J lost 7, with 20 bases in between. Germline lookup yields CDR1 SGHTA and CDR2 FQGNSA. CDR3 protein: CASSPHPDSSLEKLFF. For the CDR3, the DNA is TGTGCCAGCAGCCCCCACCCGGACAGCTCCCTTGAAAAACTGTTTTTT. Variable domain in full (rest from reference TRBV7-2 and TRBJ1-4): GAGVSQSPSNKVTEKGKDVELRCDPISGHTALYWYRQSLGQGLEFLIYFQGNSAPDKSGLPSDRFSAERTGGSVSTLTIQRTQQEDSAVYLCASSPHPDSSLEKLFFGSGTQLSVL.

A few counts support this clonotype. This rearrangement joins TRBV12-3 or TRBV12-4 to TRBJ1-5; D unclear. The CDR3 is made up of 16 amino acids. The V end lost 5 bases, the J end lost 4 bases, and 18 bases lay between the germline ends. The CDR3 DNA follows: TGTGCCAGCAGTGTGGTAAGGCCCCTGGGTAATCAGCCCCAGCATTTT. Protein: CASSVVRPLGNQPQHF.

The CDR3 bases are TGTGCCAGCAGGGTAACAGGGTTAGAGACCCAGTACTTC. Protein product: CASRVTGLETQYF. V usage is TRBV11-2 and J usage is TRBJ2-5; TRBD1 is a possible D gene (6 bases). Per the germline V gene, CDR1 is SGHAT and CDR2 is FQNNGV. This CDR3 has 13 residues. V gave up 6 bases and J gave up 4 bases, with 12 bases separating them.

In its sample, this clonotype was seen many times. The chain couples TRBV20-1 to TRBJ1-1; D remains ambiguous. Germline V gene data show CDR1 as DFQATT and CDR2 as SNEGSKA (reference sequence). V dropped 0 bases and J dropped 4 bases, with 15 bases sitting between them. The CDR3 loop spans 15 amino acids. As DNA, the CDR3 is TGCAGTGCTAGAGATCATAAGGAGCTGGGCACTGAAGCTTTCTTT. It encodes CSARDHKELGTEAFF.

This clonotype has a handful of counts. V is TRBV28 and J is TRBJ1-4; 8 bases are shared with TRBD1. The CDR3 spans 14 residues. The germline CDR1 and CDR2 sequences are MDHEN and SYDVKM. The junction had 4 bases not matched to a gene; V was cut back by 2 bases and J by 8 bases. DNA of the CDR3: TGTGCCAGCAGTTTACAGGGGGCGGCAGAAAAACTGTTTTTT. This gives the protein CASSLQGAAEKLFF.

The chain's CDR3 is CASSAGQGSAKNIQYF. As DNA, the CDR3 is TGTGCCAGCAGCGCGGGACAGGGGTCGGCCAAAAACATTCAGTACTTC. The chain couples TRBV7-2 to TRBJ2-4; TRBD1 aligns across 10 bases. Germline lookup yields CDR1 SGHTA and CDR2 FQGNSA. Trimming cost V 5 bases and J 1 base; bases outside gene matches: 5. The CDR3 spans 16 residues. The whole variable domain, filled in from reference TRBV7-2 and TRBJ2-4, reads GAGVSQSPSNKVTEKGKDVELRCDPISGHTALYWYRQSLGQGLEFLIYFQGNSAPDKSGLPSDRFSAERTGGSVSTLTIQRTQQEDSAVYLCASSAGQGSAKNIQYFGAGTRLSVL.

This clonotype showed up just a few times. The chain has TRBV7-2 and TRBJ1-6, with D hard to call. CDR3 size: 13 residues. The germline gives CDR1 SGHTA, CDR2 FQGNSA. Trimming removed 5 bases from V and 7 bases from J, with 9 bases in between. The DNA for the CDR3 is TGTGCCAGCAGCGCCGTGTGGAATTCACCCCTCCACTTT. It codes for CASSAVWNSPLHF.

This clonotype came up a few times. This rearrangement joins TRBV20-1 to TRBJ1-4, with no clear D. The V end was cut by 1 base, the J end by 4 bases, with 13 bases between. CDR3 length equals 15 residues. Germline V CDR1 and CDR2: DFQATT, SNEGSKA (reference sequence). CDR3 in DNA: TGCAGTGCTAGAGGGCAGGAGACCTTTAATGAAAAACTGTTTTTT. Translation gives CSARGQETFNEKLFF.

The chain combines TRBV29-1 with TRBJ2-7; possible D gene TRBD1, 6 bases. Germline V gene lookup returns CDR1 SQVTM and CDR2 ANQGSEA. The CDR3 extends over 13 amino acids. V lost 7 bases and J lost 4, with 17 bases in between. The CDR3 DNA reads TGCAGCGCCCGTGGACAGAGTGGATACGAGCAGTACTTC. Encoded protein: CSARGQSGYEQYF.

The sample holds many counts of this clonotype. The rearrangement joins TRBV12-3 or TRBV12-4 to TRBJ1-2; D is unresolved. This CDR3 has 13 residues. V lost 3 bases and J lost 4, with 9 bases in between. The CDR3 region is CASSLHGSYGYTF. CDR3 coding DNA: TGTGCCAGCAGTTTGCACGGATCCTATGGCTACACCTTC.

This clonotype showed up just a few times. The chain employs TRBV4-1 and TRBJ2-1; D gene uncertain. V shed 0 bases and J shed 6 bases, with 6 bases lying between them. The CDR3 has 13 residues. Germline values: CDR1 MGHRA, CDR2 YSYEKL. The CDR3, as DNA: TGCGCCAGCAGCCAAGATGAAGGCAATGAGCAGTTCTTC. This encodes CASSQDEGNEQFF.

The table lists this clonotype with many counts. This chain uses TRBV5-1 with TRBJ1-1; weak D call: TRBD1 (6 bases). Germline V gene sequence: CDR1 SGHRS, CDR2 YFSETQ. Trimming shortened V by 4 bases and J by 0 bases, and 19 bases separated the two germline ends. The CDR3 runs to 17 residues. The CDR3: CASSPGGALLMNTEAFF. The CDR3 coding sequence is TGCGCCAGCAGCCCCGGGGGCGCGTTACTCATGAACACTGAAGCTTTCTTT.

The chain couples TRBV6-2 or TRBV6-3 to TRBJ2-3; unclear D gene. Deletions cut 2 bases from V and 0 bases from J, with 6 bases between. This CDR3 contains 14 residues. CDR1 and CDR2 (germline): MNHEY, SVGEGT. The CDR3 region is CASSYTRSTDTQYF. CDR3 in DNA: TGTGCCAGCAGTTACACCAGGAGCACAGATACGCAGTATTTT.

This clonotype has at least ten counts. The rearrangement joins TRBV9 to TRBJ1-6, with a tentative D call TRBD1 (5 bases). This CDR3 has 15 amino acids. CDR1 SGDLS and CDR2 YYNGEE come from the germline V gene. Trimming pared 0 bases from V and 7 bases from J, leaving 11 bases between. This chain's CDR3 is CASSVGGELNSPLHF. The CDR3 DNA reads TGTGCCAGCAGCGTAGGGGGGGAGTTGAATTCACCCCTCCACTTT.

A few counts support this clonotype. The rearrangement uses TRBV5-1 and TRBJ1-1; unclear D gene. Per germline, CDR1 SGHRS and CDR2 YFSETQ. The ends were cut back, 1 base at V and 3 bases at J, with 10 bases in the middle. This CDR3 is built from 14 residues. The CDR3 here is CASSLFRGDTEAFF. DNA for the CDR3: TGCGCCAGCAGCTTGTTCCGCGGGGACACTGAAGCTTTCTTT.